Following are 13 T cell receptor beta chains from one sample sequenced in a study of OX40 agonist ivuxolimab in advanced cancers. Library generation was performed with the immunoSEQ multiplex PCR assay. TCRdb took over this immuneACCESS table, retaining in-frame rearrangements with V and J assigned. Such tables are incomplete; in checked studies, under half of the missing clones stem from an unresolved V gene, and the remainder is unexplained. The sample records roughly 64,000 clones, 87% of which are singletons. The top ten clones comprise around 0.78% of the sample. This specimen was CD4+ or CD8+ T cells sorted from blood, taken in a trial of the OX40 agonist ivuxolimab. These receptors were taken from an adult with an advanced solid tumor such as melanoma, head and neck, liver or kidney cancer.

This clone has just a few counts. The chain joins TRBV5-1 to TRBJ1-5, with D unclear. The V gene lost 2 bases and the J gene lost 2 bases, with 11 bases spanning the gap. Germline V gene sequence: CDR1 SGHRS, CDR2 YFSETQ. The CDR3 is made up of 15 amino acids. The CDR3 is CASSLGPGGNQPQHF. CDR3 bases: TGCGCCAGCAGCTTAGGCCCGGGTGGCAATCAGCCCCAGCATTTT.

This chain links TRBV6-1 with TRBJ1-4, with D unresolved. The CDR3 is 15 residues long. The V end lost 1 base, the J end lost 8 bases, and 14 bases lay between the germline ends. Germline V CDR1 and CDR2: MNHNS, SASEGT. CDR3 coding DNA: TGTGCCAGCAGTGAAGTTTGGAAACCCCAAGAAAAACTGTTTTTT. The encoded protein is CASSEVWKPQEKLFF.

The rearrangement joins TRBV11-2 to TRBJ1-5; D call uncertain. In germline, CDR1 is SGHAT, CDR2 FQNNGV. The CDR3 totals 13 residues. Deletions cut 5 bases from V and 4 bases from J, with 9 bases between. Here the CDR3 reads CASSPDENQPQHF. Here the CDR3 DNA reads TGTGCCAGCAGCCCCGATGAGAATCAGCCCCAGCATTTT.

The V and J genes are TRBV13 and TRBJ2-7; a possible D gene is TRBD1 (5 bases). The CDR3 length is 13 residues. Germline V CDR1 and CDR2: PRHDT, FYEKMQ (reference sequence). Trimming removed 5 bases at V and 1 base at J, with 9 bases between. This CDR3 reads CASSDPGSYEQYF. For the CDR3, the DNA is TGTGCCAGCAGCGATCCAGGGTCCTACGAGCAGTACTTC.

The gene calls are TRBV5-1 and TRBJ2-7; 7 bases line up with TRBD2. CDR1 SGHRS and CDR2 YFSETQ come from the germline V gene. This CDR3 region has 16 residues. V trimming: 0 bases; J trimming: 3 bases; junction bases outside the gene matches: 9. The DNA of the CDR3 is TGCGCCAGCAGCTTGGCCATGGGAGGGTCTAGCTACGAGCAGTACTTC. It codes for CASSLAMGGSSYEQYF.

This chain joins TRBV11-2 and TRBJ2-7; a weak D match, TRBD2 (6 bases). CDR1 and CDR2 from the germline V gene are SGHAT and FQNNGV. The CDR3 totals 14 residues. The ends were cut back, 5 bases at V and 0 bases at J, with 11 bases in the middle. The CDR3 here is CASSPWGVSYEQYF. CDR3 bases: TGTGCCAGCAGCCCCTGGGGGGTCTCCTACGAGCAGTACTTC.

This sequence joins TRBV7-2 and TRBJ2-3, with D uncertain. CDR3 length: 13 residues. Germline V lookup: CDR1 SGHTA, CDR2 FQGNSA. Trimming cost V 7 bases and J 2 bases, with 10 bases left between them. The chain's CDR3 is CASTPRYTDTQYF. The CDR3 DNA follows: TGTGCCAGCACCCCGCGTTACACAGATACGCAGTATTTT.

The chain carries TRBV18 and TRBJ1-4; 9 positions match TRBD1. V gave up 0 bases and J gave up 5 bases; unmatched junction bases: 4. Germline CDR1 is KGHSH and CDR2 is LQKENI. The CDR3 is 16 amino acids. This CDR3 reads CASSPPGGQGNEKLFF. The DNA for the CDR3 is TGTGCCAGCTCACCACCGGGAGGACAGGGGAATGAAAAACTGTTTTTT.

The chain carries TRBV11-2 and TRBJ1-2; D possibly corresponds to TRBD1 (5 bases). V was pared by 5 bases and J by 4 bases, with 14 bases between. Germline V gene lookup returns CDR1 SGHAT and CDR2 FQNNGV. The CDR3 runs to 14 residues. CDR3 sequence (DNA): TGTGCCAGCAGCCCACAAGGGGATAGCTATGGCTACACCTTC. The encoded protein is CASSPQGDSYGYTF. The full variable domain, with the rest looked up from reference TRBV11-2 and TRBJ1-2, is EAGVAQSPRYKIIEKRQSVAFWCNPISGHATLYWYQQILGQGPKLLIQFQNNGVVDDSQLPKDRFSAERLKGVDSTLKIQPAKLEDSAVYLCASSPQGDSYGYTFGSGTRLTVV.

This clone was recorded only once. CDR3 region: CAWSLLARTQYF. CDR3 nucleotide sequence: TGTGCCTGGAGCCTCCTCGCGCGTACGCAGTATTTT. The chain uses TRBV30 and TRBJ2-3; unclear D gene. The CDR3 runs 12 residues. V lost 3 bases and J lost 8, with 12 bases in between. Germline CDR1 GTSNPN, CDR2 SVGIG (reference sequence).

This chain joins TRBV7-3 and TRBJ2-3; D gene unclear. Trimming took off 5 bases at V and 0 bases at J, with 12 bases between the two ends. The CDR3 is made up of 15 amino acids. Germline CDR1 is SGHTA and CDR2 is FQGTGA. CDR3 residues: CASSGVGTSTDTQYF. CDR3 DNA: TGTGCCAGCAGCGGTGTGGGAACTAGCACAGATACGCAGTATTTT.

V is TRBV27 and J is TRBJ2-1; D is unresolved. The CDR3 covers 13 residues. CDR1 MNHEY and CDR2 SMNVEV come from the germline V gene (reference sequence). The DNA for the CDR3 is TGTGAACAGACCCGAACCCTCTACAATGAGCAGTTCTTC. It is translated as CEQTRTLYNEQFF.

This clone was observed once. The chain joins TRBV7-9 to TRBJ2-1; 9 positions match TRBD2. Germline CDR1 and CDR2: SEHNR and FQNEAQ (reference sequence). Trimming removed 6 bases from V and 1 base from J; junction bases left unmatched: 7. The CDR3 is 16 residues long. The DNA for the CDR3 is TGTGCCAGCAGGACCGAGCGGGGGGATTCCTACAATGAGCAGTTCTTC. Translating it yields CASRTERGDSYNEQFF.